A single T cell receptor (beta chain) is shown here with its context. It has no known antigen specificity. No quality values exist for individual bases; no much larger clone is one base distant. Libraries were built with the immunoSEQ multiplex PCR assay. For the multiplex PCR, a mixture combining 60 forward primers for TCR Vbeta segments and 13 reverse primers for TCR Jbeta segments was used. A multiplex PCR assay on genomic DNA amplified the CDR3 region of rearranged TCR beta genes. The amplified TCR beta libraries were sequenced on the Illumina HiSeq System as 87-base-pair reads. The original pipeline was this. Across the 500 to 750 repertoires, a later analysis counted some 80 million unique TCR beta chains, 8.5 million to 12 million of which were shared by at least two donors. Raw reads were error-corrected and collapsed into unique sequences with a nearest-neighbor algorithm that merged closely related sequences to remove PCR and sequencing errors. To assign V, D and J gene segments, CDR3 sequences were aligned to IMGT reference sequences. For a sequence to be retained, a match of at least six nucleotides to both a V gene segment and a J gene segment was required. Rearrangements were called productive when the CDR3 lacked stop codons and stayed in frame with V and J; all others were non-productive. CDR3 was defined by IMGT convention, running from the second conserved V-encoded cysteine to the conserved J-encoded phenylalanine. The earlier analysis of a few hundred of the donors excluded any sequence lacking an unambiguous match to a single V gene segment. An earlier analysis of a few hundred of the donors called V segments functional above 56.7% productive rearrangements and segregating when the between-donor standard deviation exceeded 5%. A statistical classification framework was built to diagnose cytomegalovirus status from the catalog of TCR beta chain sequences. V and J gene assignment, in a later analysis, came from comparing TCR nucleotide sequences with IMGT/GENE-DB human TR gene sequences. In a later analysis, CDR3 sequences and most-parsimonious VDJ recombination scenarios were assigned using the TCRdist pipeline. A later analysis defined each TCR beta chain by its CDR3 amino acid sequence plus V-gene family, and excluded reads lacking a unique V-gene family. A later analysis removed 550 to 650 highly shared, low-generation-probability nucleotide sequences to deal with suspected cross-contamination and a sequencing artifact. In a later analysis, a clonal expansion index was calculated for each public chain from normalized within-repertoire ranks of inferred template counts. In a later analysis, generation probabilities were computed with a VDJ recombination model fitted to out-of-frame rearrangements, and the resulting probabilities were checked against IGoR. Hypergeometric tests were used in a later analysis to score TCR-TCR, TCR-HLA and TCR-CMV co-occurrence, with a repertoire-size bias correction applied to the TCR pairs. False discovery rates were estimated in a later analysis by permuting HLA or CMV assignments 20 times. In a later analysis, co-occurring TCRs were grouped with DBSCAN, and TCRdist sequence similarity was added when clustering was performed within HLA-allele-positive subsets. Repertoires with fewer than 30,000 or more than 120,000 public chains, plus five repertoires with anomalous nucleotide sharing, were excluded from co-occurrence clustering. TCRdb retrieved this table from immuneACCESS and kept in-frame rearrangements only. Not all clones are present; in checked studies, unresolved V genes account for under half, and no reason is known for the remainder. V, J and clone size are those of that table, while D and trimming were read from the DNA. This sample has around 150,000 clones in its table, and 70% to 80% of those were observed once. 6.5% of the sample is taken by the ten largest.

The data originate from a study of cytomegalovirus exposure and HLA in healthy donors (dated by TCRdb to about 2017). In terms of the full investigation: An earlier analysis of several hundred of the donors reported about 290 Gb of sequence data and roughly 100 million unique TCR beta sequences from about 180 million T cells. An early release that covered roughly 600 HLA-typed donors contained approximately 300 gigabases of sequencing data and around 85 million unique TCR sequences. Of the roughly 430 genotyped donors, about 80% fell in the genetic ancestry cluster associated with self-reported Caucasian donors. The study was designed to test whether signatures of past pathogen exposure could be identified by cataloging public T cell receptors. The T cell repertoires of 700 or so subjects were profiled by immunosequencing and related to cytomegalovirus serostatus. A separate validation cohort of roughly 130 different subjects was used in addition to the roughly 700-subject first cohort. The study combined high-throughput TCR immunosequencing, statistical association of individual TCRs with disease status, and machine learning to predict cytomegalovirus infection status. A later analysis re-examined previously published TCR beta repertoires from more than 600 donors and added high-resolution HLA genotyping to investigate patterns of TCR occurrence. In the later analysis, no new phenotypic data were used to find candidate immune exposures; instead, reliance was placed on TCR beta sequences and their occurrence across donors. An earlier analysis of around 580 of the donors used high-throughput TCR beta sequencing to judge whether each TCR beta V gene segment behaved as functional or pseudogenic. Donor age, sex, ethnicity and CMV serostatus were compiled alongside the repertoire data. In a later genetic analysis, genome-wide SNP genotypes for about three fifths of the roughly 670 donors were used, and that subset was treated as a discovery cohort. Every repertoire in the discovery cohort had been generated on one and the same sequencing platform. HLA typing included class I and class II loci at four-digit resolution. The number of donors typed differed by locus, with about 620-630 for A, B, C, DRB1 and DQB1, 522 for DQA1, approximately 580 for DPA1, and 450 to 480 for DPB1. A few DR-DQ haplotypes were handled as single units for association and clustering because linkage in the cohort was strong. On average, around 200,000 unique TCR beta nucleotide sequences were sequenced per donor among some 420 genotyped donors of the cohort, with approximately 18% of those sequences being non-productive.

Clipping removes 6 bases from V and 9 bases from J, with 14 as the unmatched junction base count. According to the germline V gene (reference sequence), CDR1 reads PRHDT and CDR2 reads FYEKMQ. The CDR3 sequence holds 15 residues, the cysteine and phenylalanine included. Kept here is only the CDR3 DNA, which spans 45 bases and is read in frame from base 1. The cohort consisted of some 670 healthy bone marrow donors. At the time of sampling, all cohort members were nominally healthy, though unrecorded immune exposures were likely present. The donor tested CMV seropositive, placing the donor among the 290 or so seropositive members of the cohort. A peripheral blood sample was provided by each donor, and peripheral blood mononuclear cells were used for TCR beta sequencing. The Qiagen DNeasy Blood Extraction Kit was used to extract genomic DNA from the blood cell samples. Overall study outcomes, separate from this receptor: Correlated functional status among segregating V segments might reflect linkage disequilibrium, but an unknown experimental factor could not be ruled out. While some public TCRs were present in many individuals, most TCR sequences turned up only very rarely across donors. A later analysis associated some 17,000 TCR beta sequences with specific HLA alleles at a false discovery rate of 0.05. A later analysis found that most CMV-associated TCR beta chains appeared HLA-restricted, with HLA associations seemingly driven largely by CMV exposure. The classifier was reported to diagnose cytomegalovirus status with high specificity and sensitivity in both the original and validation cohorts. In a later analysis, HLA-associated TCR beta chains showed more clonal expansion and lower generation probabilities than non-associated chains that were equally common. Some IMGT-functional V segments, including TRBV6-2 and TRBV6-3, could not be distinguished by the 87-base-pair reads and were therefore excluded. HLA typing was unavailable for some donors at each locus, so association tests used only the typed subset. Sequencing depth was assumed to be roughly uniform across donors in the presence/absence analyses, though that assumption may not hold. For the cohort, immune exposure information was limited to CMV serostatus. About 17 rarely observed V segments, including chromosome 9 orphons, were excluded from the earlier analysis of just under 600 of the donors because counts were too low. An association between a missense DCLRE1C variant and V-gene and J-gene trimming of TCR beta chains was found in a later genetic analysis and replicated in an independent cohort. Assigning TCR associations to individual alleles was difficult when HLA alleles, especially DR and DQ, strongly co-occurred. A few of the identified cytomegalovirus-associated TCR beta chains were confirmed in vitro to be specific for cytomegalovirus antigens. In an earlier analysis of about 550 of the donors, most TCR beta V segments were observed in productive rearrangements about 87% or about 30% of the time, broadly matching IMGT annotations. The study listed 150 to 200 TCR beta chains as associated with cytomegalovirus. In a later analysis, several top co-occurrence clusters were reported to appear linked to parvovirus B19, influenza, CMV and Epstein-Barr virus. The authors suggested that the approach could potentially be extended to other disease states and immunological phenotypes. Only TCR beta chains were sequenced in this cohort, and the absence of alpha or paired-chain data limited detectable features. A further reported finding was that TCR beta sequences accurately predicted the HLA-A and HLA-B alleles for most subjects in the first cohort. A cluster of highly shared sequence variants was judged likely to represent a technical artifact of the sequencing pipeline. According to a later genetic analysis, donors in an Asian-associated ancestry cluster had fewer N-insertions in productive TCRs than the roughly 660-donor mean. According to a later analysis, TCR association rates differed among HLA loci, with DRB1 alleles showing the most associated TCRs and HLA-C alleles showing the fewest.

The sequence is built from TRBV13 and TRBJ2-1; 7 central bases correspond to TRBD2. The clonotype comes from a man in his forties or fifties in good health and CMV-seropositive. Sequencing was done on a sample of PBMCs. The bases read TGTGCCAGCAGTTCTAATCCCGCGGGAGCCGTTGAGCAGTTCTTC. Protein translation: CASSSNPAGAVEQFF.